The next 18 T cell receptor beta chains were all read from a single sample in a study of siplizumab effects on memory and regulatory T cells. Profiling relied on immunoSEQ multiplex PCR, and the TCRdb table lists in-frame clones only, not all of them. This table has tens of thousands of clones, around 90% appearing once. The sample taken for sequencing was Tregs sorted from blood. These receptors came from a human donor in good health.

DNA of the CDR3: TGTGCCAGTAGTATGGAGGACAGGGCCTATTCACCCCTCCACTTT. Its protein is CASSMEDRAYSPLHF. The genes are TRBV19 and TRBJ1-6, with 8 bases matching TRBD1. Germline CDR1 and CDR2: LNHDA and SQIVND (reference sequence). The trim removed 3 bases at V and 8 bases at J, leaving 6 bases unmatched. This CDR3 spans 15 amino acids.

The J gene is TRBJ2-2, the V gene TRBV5-4; 8 positions match TRBD2. Germline loops: CDR1 SGHNT, CDR2 YYREEE (reference sequence). V shed 5 bases, J shed 6 bases, and the junction held 3 bases outside the gene matches. This CDR3 spans 13 amino acids. CDR3 sequence (DNA): TGTGCCAGCAGTAAGGGACTAGCCGGGGAGCTGTTTTTT. Its protein product is CASSKGLAGELFF. Based on the CDR3 plus reference TRBV5-4 and TRBJ2-2, the full variable domain is ETGVTQSPTHLIKTRGQQVTLRCSSQSGHNTVSWYQQALGQGPQFIFQYYREEENGRGNFPPRFSGLQFPNYSSELNVNALELDDSALYLCASSKGLAGELFFGEGSRLTVL.

The chain recombines TRBV6-1 with TRBJ2-7, with a weak D call TRBD1 (6 bases). Germline V gene lookup returns CDR1 MNHNS and CDR2 SASEGT. This CDR3 is built from 12 residues. V was cut by 4 bases and J by 7 bases, with 11 bases left in between. The chain's CDR3 is CASSVSGEEQYF. The CDR3 DNA reads TGTGCCAGCAGTGTATCAGGGGAAGAGCAGTACTTC.

This chain uses TRBV30 with TRBJ2-5, with TRBD1 matching over 7 bases. This CDR3 is built from 14 residues. J was trimmed by 3 bases and V by 1 base; bases with no gene match: 5. Germline values: CDR1 GTSNPN, CDR2 SVGIG (reference sequence). DNA of the CDR3: TGTGCCTGGAGTGCCAACAGGGGCGAAGAGACCCAGTACTTC. This codes for CAWSANRGEETQYF.

The chain couples TRBV2 to TRBJ2-7, with 12 bases matching TRBD2. The CDR3 totals 15 residues. Per germline, CDR1 SNHLY and CDR2 FYNNEI. With 2 bases clipped from V and 4 bases from J, the junction kept 3 bases outside the gene matches. In nucleotides, the CDR3 is TGTGCCAGCAGTGAACTAGCGGGAGGGTTTTACGAGCAGTACTTC. Translating gives CASSELAGGFYEQYF.

The chain links TRBV9 to TRBJ2-7, with 10 nucleotides matching TRBD2. The CDR3 has 18 residues. V lost 1 base, J lost 0 bases, and 10 bases stayed unmatched. Germline values: CDR1 SGDLS, CDR2 YYNGEE. CDR3 nucleotide sequence: TGTGCCAGCAGCGTAAACCGGGGACTAGCGCAGAACTCCTACGAGCAGTACTTC. Protein: CASSVNRGLAQNSYEQYF. Using reference TRBV9 and TRBJ2-7 for the parts outside the CDR3, the full variable domain is DSGVTQTPKHLITATGQRVTLRCSPRSGDLSVYWYQQSLDQGLQFLIQYYNGEERAKGNILERFSAQQFPDLHSELNLSSLELGDSALYFCASSVNRGLAQNSYEQYFGPGTRLTVT.

V is TRBV28 and J is TRBJ2-1, with TRBD2 matching over 15 bases. Trimming took 5 bases from V and 7 from J; bases not matched to a gene: 12. This CDR3 spans 18 amino acids. CDR1 is MDHEN, CDR2 SYDVKM, per germline. The CDR3 region has the DNA TGTGCCAGCAGTATCCCGAGGACTAGCGGGAGGGCCAGGAATGAGCAGTTCTTC. Translated: CASSIPRTSGRARNEQFF. The whole variable domain, remainder taken from reference TRBV28 and TRBJ2-1, is DVKVTQSSRYLVKRTGEKVFLECVQDMDHENMFWYRQDPGLGLRLIYFSYDVKMKEKGDIPEGYSVSREKKERFSLILESASTNQTSMYLCASSIPRTSGRARNEQFFGPGTRLTVL.

This chain links TRBV2 with TRBJ2-1, with TRBD2 matching over 7 bases. CDR1 is SNHLY, CDR2 FYNNEI, per germline. The junction had 4 bases not matched to a gene; V was cut back by 6 bases and J by 2 bases. This CDR3 is 14 amino acids long. CDR3 loop: CASRRDYAYNEQFF. The CDR3, as DNA: TGTGCCAGCAGGAGGGACTATGCCTACAATGAGCAGTTCTTC.

This clone occurred once. This rearrangement joins TRBV4-2 to TRBJ1-2; D uncertain. Trimming took 6 bases from V and 2 from J, leaving 7 bases between them. Germline V gives CDR1 LGHNA, CDR2 YNFKEQ. The CDR3 consists of 12 residues. CDR3 in amino acids: CASSGQNYGYTF. DNA of the CDR3: TGTGCCAGCAGTGGGCAGAACTATGGCTACACCTTC.

The chain links TRBV6-5 to TRBJ2-3, with D perhaps matching TRBD1 (6 bases). V was trimmed by 4 bases and J by 9 bases, leaving 14 bases between them. Germline V lookup: CDR1 MNHEY, CDR2 SVGAGI. The length of the CDR3 is 13 residues. The CDR3 reads CASSFTTGQTQYF. For the CDR3, the DNA is TGTGCCAGCAGTTTCACCACAGGGCAGACGCAGTATTTT.

This clone has only one observation. V and J are TRBV10-3 and TRBJ2-1; 14 nucleotides agree with TRBD2. Germline V CDR1 and CDR2: ENHRY, SYGVKD. Unmatched junction bases numbered 1, after V lost 4 bases and J lost 8 bases. The CDR3 extends over 14 amino acids. The CDR3 loop reads CAISGTSGRYEQFF. In DNA, the CDR3 is TGTGCCATCAGTGGGACTAGCGGGAGGTATGAGCAGTTCTTC.

The gene calls are TRBV7-9 and TRBJ1-2, with D possibly matching TRBD1 (5 bases). The CDR3 is made up of 14 amino acids. Per the germline V gene, CDR1 is SEHNR and CDR2 is FQNEAQ (reference sequence). The V gene lost 4 bases and the J gene lost 3 bases, with 12 bases spanning the gap. The DNA for the CDR3 is TGTGCCAGCAGCTCGTCCGGGGCGTACTATGGCTACACCTTC. The encoded protein is CASSSSGAYYGYTF.

The chain links TRBV5-4 to TRBJ1-4, with no clear D. Germline values: CDR1 SGHNT, CDR2 YYREEE (reference sequence). The V end lost 2 bases, the J end lost 2 bases, and 7 bases lay between the germline ends. CDR3 size: 14 residues. The chain's CDR3 is CASSLGATNEKLFF. The DNA of the CDR3 is TGTGCCAGCAGCTTAGGAGCGACTAATGAAAAACTGTTTTTT.

The chain joins TRBV10-3 to TRBJ1-5; D gene uncertain. V was cut by 10 bases and J by 0 bases, with 10 bases left in between. The CDR3 is 13 amino acids. CDR1 is ENHRY and CDR2 is SYGVKD in the germline V gene. CDR3 DNA sequence: TGTGCCACCACCCCCCATAGCAATCAGCCCCAGCATTTT. Its translation is CATTPHSNQPQHF.

The chain is built from TRBV19 and TRBJ2-6, with 7 bases that match TRBD2. The junction had 5 bases not matched to a gene; V was cut back by 6 bases and J by 0 bases. The germline gives CDR1 LNHDA, CDR2 SQIVND (reference sequence). The CDR3 consists of 16 residues. CDR3 coding DNA: TGTGCCAGTAGAAGGGAGGGAGCCTCTGGGGCCAACGTCCTGACTTTC. This encodes CASRREGASGANVLTF. Using reference TRBV19 and TRBJ2-6 for the parts outside the CDR3, the full variable domain is DGGITQSPKYLFRKEGQNVTLSCEQNLNHDAMYWYRQDPGQGLRLIYYSQIVNDFQKGDIAEGYSVSREKKESFPLTVTSAQKNPTAFYLCASRREGASGANVLTFGAGSRLTVL.

This clone has just a few counts. The chain combines TRBV7-3 with TRBJ2-3; 8 bases map to TRBD2. Germline trimming cut 0 bases from V and 0 bases from J; bases unmatched to any gene: 2. CDR1 and CDR2 from the germline V gene are SGHTA and FQGTGA. The length of the CDR3 is 16 residues. In DNA, the CDR3 is TGTGCCAGCAGCTTAACTAGCGGGGCTAGCACAGATACGCAGTATTTT. Protein sequence: CASSLTSGASTDTQYF.

This chain links TRBV18 with TRBJ2-7; D is ambiguous. The CDR3 is 13 amino acids. V was clipped by 4 bases and J by 0 bases, with 7 bases between them. CDR1 is KGHSH, CDR2 LQKENI, per germline. The CDR3 coding sequence is TGTGCCAGCTCACTGGCGGTCTCCTACGAGCAGTACTTC. Translated, it gives CASSLAVSYEQYF. The full variable domain, rest sourced from reference TRBV18 and TRBJ2-7, is NAGVMQNPRHLVRRRGQEARLRCSPMKGHSHVYWYRQLPEEGLKFMVYLQKENIIDESGMPKERFSAEFPKEGPSILRIQQVVRGDSAAYFCASSLAVSYEQYFGPGTRLTVT.

The chain combines TRBV7-8 with TRBJ2-1; 9 bases are shared with TRBD1. The germline V gene has CDR1 SGHVS and CDR2 FQNEAQ. The CDR3 sequence is 19 residues long. V gave up 3 bases and J gave up 7 bases; unmatched junction bases: 19. The CDR3 loop reads CASSLQTGGTLGFRNEQFF. In DNA, the CDR3 is TGTGCCAGCAGCTTGCAGACAGGGGGAACACTAGGGTTCAGGAATGAGCAGTTCTTC.